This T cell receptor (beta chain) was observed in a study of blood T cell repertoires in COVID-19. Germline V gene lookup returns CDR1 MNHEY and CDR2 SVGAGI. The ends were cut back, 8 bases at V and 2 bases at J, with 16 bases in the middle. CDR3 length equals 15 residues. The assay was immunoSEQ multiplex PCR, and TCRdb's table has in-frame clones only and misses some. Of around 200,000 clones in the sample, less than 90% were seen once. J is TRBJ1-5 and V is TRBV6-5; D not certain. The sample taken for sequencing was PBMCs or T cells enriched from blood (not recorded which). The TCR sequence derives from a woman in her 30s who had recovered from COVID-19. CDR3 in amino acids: CASGTRGQGNQPQHF. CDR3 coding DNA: TGTGCCAGCGGTACCCGAGGGCAGGGCAATCAGCCCCAGCATTTT.